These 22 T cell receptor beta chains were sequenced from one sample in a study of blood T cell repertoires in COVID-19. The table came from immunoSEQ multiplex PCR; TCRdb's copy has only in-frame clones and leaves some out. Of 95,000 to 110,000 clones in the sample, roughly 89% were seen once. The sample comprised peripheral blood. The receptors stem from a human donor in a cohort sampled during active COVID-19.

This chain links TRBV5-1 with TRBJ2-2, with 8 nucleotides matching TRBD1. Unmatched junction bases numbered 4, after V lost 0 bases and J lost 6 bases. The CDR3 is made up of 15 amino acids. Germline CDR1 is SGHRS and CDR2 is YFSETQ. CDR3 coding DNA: TGCGCCAGCAGCTTGGACAGGGGGGTCTCCGGGGAGCTGTTTTTT. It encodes CASSLDRGVSGELFF.

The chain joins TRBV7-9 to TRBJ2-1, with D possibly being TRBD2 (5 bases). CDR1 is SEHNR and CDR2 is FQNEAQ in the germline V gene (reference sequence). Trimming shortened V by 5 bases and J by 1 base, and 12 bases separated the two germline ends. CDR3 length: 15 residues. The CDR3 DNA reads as TGTGCCAGCAGCGACGGGGTGGAGTCCTACAATGAGCAGTTCTTC. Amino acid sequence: CASSDGVESYNEQFF.

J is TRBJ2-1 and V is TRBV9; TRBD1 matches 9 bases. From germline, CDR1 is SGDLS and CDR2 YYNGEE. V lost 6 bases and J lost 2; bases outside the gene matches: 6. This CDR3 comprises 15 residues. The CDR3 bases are TGTGCCAGCATGACAGGGGGACGCCCCTACAATGAGCAGTTCTTC. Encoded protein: CASMTGGRPYNEQFF.

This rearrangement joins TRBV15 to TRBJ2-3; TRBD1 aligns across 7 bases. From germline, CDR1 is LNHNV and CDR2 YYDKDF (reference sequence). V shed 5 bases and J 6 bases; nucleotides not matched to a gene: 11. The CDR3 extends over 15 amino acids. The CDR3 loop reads CATSGPRGLSDTQYF. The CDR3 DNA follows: TGTGCCACCAGCGGACCGAGGGGGCTTTCCGATACGCAGTATTTT.

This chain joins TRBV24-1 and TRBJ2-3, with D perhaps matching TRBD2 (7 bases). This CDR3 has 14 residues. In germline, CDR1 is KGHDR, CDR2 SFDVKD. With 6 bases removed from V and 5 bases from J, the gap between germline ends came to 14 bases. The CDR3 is CATSRGAALDTQYF. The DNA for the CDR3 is TGTGCCACCAGTCGGGGGGCAGCATTAGATACGCAGTATTTT.

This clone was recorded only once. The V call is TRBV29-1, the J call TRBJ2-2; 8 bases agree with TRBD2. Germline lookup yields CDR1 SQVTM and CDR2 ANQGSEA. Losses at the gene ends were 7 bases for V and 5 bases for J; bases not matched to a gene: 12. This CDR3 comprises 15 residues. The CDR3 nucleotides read TGCAGCGCCACAAATCGGGGGGGCCAAACCGGGGAGCTGTTTTTT. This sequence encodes CSATNRGGQTGELFF.

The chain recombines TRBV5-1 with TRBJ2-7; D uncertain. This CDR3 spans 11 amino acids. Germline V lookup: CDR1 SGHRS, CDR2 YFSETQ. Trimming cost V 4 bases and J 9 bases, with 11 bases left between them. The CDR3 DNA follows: TGCGCCAGCAGCAACTCCTTCGGGCAGTACTTC. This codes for CASSNSFGQYF.

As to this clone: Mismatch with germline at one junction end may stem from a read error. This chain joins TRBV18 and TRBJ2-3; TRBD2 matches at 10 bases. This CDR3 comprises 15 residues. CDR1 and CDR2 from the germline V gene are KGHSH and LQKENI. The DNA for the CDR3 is TGTGCCAGCTCACCTCAACCCGCCGGGGGTAGCGGGAGGAATTTT. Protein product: CASSPQPAGGSGRNF.

CDR3: CASSFDPSADTQYF. The CDR3 nucleotides read TGTGCCAGCAGCTTTGACCCTAGCGCAGATACGCAGTATTTT. V usage is TRBV12-1 and J usage is TRBJ2-3; the table assigns TRBD2, which was not confirmed against the DNA. TRBV12-1 has pseudogene status. The length of the CDR3 is 14 residues.

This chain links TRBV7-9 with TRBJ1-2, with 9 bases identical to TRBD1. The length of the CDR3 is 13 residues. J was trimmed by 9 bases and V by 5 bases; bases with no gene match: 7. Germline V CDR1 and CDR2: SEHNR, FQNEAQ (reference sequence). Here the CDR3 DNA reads TGTGCCAGCAGCCTTCCGGGACAGGGAAGCTACACCTTC. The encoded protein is CASSLPGQGSYTF.

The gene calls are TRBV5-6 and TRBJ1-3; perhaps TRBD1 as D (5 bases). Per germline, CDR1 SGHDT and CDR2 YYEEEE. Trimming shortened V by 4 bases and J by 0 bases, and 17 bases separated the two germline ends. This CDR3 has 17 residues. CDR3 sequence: CASSAQWGVDSGNTIYF. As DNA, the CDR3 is TGTGCCAGCAGCGCCCAATGGGGGGTCGACTCTGGAAACACCATATATTTT.

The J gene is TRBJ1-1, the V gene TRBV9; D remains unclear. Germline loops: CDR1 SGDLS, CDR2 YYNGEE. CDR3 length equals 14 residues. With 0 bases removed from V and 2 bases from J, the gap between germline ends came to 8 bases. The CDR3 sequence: CASSVEPVNTEAFF. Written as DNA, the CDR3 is TGTGCCAGCAGCGTAGAACCGGTTAACACTGAAGCTTTCTTT.

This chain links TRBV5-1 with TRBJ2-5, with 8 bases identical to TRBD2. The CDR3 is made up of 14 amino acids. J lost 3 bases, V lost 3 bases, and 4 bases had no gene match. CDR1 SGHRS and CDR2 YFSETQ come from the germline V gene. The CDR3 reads CASSSSAGEETQYF. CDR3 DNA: TGCGCCAGCAGCTCATCAGCGGGAGAAGAGACCCAGTACTTC.

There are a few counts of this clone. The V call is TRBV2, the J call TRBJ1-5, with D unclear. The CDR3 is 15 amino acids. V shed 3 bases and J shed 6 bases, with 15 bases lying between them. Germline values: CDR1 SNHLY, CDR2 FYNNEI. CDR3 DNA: TGTGCCAGCAGTGACGCGGGAAAGTTTTCTCAGCCCCAGCATTTT. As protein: CASSDAGKFSQPQHF.

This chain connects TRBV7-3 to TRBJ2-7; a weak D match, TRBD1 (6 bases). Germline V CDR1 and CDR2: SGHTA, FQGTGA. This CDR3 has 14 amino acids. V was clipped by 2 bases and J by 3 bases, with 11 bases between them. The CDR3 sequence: CASSLGVGGYEQYF. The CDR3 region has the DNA TGTGCCAGCAGCTTAGGGGTAGGGGGCTACGAGCAGTACTTC. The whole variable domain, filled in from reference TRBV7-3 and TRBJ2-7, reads GAGVSQTPSNKVTEKGKYVELRCDPISGHTALYWYRQSLGQGPEFLIYFQGTGAADDSGLPNDRFFAVRPEGSVSTLKIQRTERGDSAVYLCASSLGVGGYEQYFGPGTRLTVT.

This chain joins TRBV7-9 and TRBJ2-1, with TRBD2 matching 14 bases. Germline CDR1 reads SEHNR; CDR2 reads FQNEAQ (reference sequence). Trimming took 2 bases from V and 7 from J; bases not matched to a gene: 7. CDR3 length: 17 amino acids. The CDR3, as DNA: TGTGCCAGCAGCTTAATTCGGGGACTAGCGGGGGTGAATGAGCAGTTCTTC. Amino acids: CASSLIRGLAGVNEQFF.

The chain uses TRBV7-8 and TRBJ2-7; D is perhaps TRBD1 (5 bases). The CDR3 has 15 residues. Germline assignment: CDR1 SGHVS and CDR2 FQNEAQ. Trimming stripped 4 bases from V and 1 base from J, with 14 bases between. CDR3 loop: CASSSPWQGSYEQYF. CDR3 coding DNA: TGTGCCAGCAGCTCCCCCTGGCAGGGTTCCTACGAGCAGTACTTC.

CDR3: CASSFFSSGMAGYTF. Here the CDR3 DNA reads TGTGCCAGCAGCTTCTTTTCGTCAGGGATGGCTGGCTACACCTTC. This chain connects TRBV7-2 to TRBJ1-2; possible D gene TRBD1, 5 bases. Trimming stripped 3 bases from V and 7 bases from J, with 18 bases between. The CDR3 spans 15 residues. Germline assignment: CDR1 SGHTA and CDR2 FQGNSA.

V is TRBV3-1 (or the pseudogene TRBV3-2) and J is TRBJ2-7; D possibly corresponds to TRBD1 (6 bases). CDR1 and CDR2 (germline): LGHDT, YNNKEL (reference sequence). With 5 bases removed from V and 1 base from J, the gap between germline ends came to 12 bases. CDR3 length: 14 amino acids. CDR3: CASSSSTGSYEQYF. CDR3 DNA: TGTGCCAGCAGCTCCTCGACAGGATCCTACGAGCAGTACTTC.

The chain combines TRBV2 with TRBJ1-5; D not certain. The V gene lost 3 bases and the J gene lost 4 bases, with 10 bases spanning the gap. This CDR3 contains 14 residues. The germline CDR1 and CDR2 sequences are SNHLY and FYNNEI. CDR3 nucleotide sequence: TGTGCCAGCAGTGATAGGCTAGTGAATCAGCCCCAGCATTTT. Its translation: CASSDRLVNQPQHF.

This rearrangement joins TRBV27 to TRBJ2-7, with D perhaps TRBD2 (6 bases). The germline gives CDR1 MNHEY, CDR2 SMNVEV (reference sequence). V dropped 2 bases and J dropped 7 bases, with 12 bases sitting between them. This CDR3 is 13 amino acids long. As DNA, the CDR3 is TGTGCCAGCAGTTTAATGAGGGCGGGGGAGCAGTACTTC. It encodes CASSLMRAGEQYF.

CDR3 DNA sequence: TGTGCCAGCAGCCAGACAGCGCTGAACACTGAAGCTTTCTTT. Translation gives CASSQTALNTEAFF. This chain links TRBV9 with TRBJ1-1; maybe TRBD1 (5 bases). Germline values: CDR1 SGDLS, CDR2 YYNGEE. The CDR3 runs 14 residues. Trimming removed 4 bases from V and 0 bases from J, with 10 bases in between.